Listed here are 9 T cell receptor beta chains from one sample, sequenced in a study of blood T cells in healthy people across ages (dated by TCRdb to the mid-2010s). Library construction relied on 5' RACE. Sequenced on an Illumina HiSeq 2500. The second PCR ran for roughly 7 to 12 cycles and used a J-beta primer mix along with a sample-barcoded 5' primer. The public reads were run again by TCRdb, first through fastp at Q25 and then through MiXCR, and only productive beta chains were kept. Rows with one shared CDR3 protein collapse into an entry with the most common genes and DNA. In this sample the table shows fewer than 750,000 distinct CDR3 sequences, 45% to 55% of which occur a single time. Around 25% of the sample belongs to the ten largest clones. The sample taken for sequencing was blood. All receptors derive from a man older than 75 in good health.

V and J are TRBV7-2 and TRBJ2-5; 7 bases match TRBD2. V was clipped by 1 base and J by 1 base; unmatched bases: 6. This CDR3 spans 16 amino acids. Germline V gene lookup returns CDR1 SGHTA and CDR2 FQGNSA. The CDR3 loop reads CASSLVGAGFQETQYF. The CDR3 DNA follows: TGTGCCAGCAGCTTAGTAGGAGCGGGGTTCCAAGAGACCCAGTACTTC.

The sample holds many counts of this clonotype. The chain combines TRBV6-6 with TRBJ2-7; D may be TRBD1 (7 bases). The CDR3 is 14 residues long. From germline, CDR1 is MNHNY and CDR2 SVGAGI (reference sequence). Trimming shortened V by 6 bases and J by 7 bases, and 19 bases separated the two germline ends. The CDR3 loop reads CASSQGGASREQYF. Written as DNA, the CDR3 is TGTGCCAGCAGCCAGGGGGGCGCGTCTCGGGAGCAGTACTTC.

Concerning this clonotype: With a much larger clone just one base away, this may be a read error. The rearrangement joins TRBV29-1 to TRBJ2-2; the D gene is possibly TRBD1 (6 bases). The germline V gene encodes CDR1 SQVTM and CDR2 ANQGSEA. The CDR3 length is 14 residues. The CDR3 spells CNVALGASTGELFF. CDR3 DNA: TGCAACGTTGCGTTGGGGGCCTCCACCGGGGAGCTGTTTTTT.

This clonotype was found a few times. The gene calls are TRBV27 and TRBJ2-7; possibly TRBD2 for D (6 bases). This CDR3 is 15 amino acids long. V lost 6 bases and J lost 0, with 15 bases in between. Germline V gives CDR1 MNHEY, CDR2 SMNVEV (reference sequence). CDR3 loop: CASSPHGSRSYEQYF. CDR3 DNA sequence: TGTGCCAGCAGCCCCCACGGGAGTCGCTCCTACGAGCAGTACTTC.

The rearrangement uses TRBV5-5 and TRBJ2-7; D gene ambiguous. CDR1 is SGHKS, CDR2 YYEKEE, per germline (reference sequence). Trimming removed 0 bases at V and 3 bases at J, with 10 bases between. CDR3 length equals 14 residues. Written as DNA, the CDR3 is TGTGCCAGCAGCTTGGCCCCGGGCCGCTACGAGCAGTACTTC. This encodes CASSLAPGRYEQYF.

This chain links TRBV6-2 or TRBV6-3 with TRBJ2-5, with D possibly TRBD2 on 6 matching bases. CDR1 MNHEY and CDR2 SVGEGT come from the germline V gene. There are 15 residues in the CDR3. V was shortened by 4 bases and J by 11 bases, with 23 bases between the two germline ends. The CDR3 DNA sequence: TGTGCCAGCAGTTCCGAGCGGGTGGGGTACAATGAGCAGTACTTC. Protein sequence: CASSSERVGYNEQYF.

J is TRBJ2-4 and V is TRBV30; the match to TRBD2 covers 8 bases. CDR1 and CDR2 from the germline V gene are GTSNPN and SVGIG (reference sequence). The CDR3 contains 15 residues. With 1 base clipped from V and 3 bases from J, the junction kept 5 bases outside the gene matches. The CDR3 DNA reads TGTGCCTGGAGTGGGGGTAGCGGGGTCAAAAACATTCAGTACTTC. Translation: CAWSGGSGVKNIQYF.

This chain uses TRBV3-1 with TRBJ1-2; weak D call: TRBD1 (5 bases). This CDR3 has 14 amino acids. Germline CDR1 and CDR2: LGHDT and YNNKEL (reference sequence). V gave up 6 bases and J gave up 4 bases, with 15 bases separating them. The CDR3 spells CASRAGRCSYGYTF. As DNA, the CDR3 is TGTGCCAGCAGGGCGGGGCGGTGCTCCTATGGCTACACCTTC. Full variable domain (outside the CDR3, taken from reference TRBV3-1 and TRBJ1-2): DTAVSQTPKYLVTQMGNDKSIKCEQNLGHDTMYWYKQDSKKFLKIMFSYNNKELIINETVPNRFSPKSPDKAHLNLHINSLELGDSAVYFCASRAGRCSYGYTFGSGTRLTVV.

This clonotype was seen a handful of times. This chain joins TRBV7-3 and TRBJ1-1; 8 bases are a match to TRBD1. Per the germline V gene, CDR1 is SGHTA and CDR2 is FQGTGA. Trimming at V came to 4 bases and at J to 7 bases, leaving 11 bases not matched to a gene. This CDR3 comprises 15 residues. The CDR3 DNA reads TGTGCCAGCAGCTCGACCCGGACAGGGAAGAGTGAAGCTTTCTTT. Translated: CASSSTRTGKSEAFF.